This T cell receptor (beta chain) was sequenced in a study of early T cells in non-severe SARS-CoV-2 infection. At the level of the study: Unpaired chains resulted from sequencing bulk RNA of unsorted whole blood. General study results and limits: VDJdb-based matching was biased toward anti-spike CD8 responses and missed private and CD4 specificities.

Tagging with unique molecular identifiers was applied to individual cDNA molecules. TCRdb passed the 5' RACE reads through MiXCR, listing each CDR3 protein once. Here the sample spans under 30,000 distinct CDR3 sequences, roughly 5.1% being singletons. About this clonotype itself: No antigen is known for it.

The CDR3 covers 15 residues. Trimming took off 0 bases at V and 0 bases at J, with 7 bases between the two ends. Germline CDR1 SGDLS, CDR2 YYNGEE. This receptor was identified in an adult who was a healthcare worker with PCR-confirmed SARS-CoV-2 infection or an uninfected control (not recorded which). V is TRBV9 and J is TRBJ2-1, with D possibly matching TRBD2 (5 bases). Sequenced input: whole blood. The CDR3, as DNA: TGTGCCAGCAGCGTAGGGGAGAGCTCCTACAATGAGCAGTTCTTC. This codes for CASSVGESSYNEQFF.